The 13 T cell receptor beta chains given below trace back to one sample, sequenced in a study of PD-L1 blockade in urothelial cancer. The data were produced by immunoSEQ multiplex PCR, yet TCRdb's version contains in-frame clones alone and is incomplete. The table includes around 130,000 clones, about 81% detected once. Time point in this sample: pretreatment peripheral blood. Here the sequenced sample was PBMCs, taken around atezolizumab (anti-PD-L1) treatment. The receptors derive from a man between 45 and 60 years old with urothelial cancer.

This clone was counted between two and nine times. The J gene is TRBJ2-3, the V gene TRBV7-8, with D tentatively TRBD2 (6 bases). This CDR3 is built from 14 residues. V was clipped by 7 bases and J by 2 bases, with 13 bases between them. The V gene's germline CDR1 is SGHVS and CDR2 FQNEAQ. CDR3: CASKGTHNTDTQYF. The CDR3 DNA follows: TGTGCCAGCAAGGGGACTCACAACACAGATACGCAGTATTTT.

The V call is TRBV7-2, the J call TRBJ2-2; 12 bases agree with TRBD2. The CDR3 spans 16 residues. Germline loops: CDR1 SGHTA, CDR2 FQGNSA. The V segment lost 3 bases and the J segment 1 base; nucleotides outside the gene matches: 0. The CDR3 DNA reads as TGTGCCAGCAGCTTGACTAGCGGGGGGAACACCGGGGAGCTGTTTTTT. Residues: CASSLTSGGNTGELFF.

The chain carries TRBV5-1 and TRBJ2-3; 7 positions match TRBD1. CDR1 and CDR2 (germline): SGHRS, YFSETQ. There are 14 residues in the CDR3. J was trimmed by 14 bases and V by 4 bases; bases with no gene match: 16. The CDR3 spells CASSPRWGPGQMYF. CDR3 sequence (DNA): TGCGCCAGCAGCCCTCGATGGGGACCGGGACAGATGTATTTT.

Here the CDR3 reads CASSPAGGPINEQFF. The CDR3 DNA follows: TGTGCCAGCAGCCCAGCGGGAGGGCCGATCAATGAGCAGTTCTTC. This chain connects TRBV14 to TRBJ2-1; the match to TRBD2 covers 10 bases. The germline V gene has CDR1 SGHDN and CDR2 FVKESK. This CDR3 comprises 15 residues. V shed 4 bases and J 6 bases; nucleotides not matched to a gene: 6. Filled out from reference TRBV14 and TRBJ2-1, the complete variable domain reads EAGVTQFPSHSVIEKGQTVTLRCDPISGHDNLYWYRRVMGKEIKFLLHFVKESKQDESGMPNNRFLAERTGGTYSTLKVQPAELEDSGVYFCASSPAGGPINEQFFGPGTRLTVL.

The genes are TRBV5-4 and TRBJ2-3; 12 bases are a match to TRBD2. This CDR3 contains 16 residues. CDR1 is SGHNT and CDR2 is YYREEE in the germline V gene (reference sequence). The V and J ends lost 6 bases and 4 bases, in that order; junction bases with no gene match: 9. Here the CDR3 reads CASNLRTSGTSDTQYF. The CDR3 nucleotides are TGTGCCAGCAACCTGAGGACTAGCGGGACCTCAGATACGCAGTATTTT. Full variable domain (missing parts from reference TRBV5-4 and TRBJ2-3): ETGVTQSPTHLIKTRGQQVTLRCSSQSGHNTVSWYQQALGQGPQFIFQYYREEENGRGNFPPRFSGLQFPNYSSELNVNALELDDSALYLCASNLRTSGTSDTQYFGPGTRLTVL.

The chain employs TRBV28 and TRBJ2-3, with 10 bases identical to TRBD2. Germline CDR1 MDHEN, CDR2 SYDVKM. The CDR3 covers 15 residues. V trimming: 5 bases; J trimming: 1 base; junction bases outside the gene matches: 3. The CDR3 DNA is TGTGCCAGCAGTCCCGGGACTAGCGGCACAGATACGCAGTATTTT. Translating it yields CASSPGTSGTDTQYF. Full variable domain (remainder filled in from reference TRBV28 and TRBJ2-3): DVKVTQSSRYLVKRTGEKVFLECVQDMDHENMFWYRQDPGLGLRLIYFSYDVKMKEKGDIPEGYSVSREKKERFSLILESASTNQTSMYLCASSPGTSGTDTQYFGPGTRLTVL.

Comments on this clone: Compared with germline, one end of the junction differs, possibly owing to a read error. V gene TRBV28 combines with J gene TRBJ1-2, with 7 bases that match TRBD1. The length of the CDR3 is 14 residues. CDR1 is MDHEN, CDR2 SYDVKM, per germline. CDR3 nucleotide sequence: TGTACCAGCAGTTTCGAGGGGGCGTCTAGAGGCTACACCTTC. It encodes CTSSFEGASRGYTF.

The CDR3 nucleotides read TGTGCCTGGAGTTACGGGAGCTCCTACAATGAGCAGTTCTTC. Amino acids: CAWSYGSSYNEQFF. The chain joins TRBV30 to TRBJ2-1; maybe TRBD2 (6 bases). Trimming took 2 bases from V and 0 from J, leaving 8 bases between them. The CDR3 spans 14 residues. From germline, CDR1 is GTSNPN and CDR2 SVGIG (reference sequence).

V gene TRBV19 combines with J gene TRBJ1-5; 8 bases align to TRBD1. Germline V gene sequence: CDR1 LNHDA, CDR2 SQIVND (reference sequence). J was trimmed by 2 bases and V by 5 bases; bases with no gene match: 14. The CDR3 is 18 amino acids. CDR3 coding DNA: TGTGCCAGTAGTGTTTTTACCGGGACAGGAAAGGGCAATCAGCCCCAGCATTTT. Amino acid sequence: CASSVFTGTGKGNQPQHF.

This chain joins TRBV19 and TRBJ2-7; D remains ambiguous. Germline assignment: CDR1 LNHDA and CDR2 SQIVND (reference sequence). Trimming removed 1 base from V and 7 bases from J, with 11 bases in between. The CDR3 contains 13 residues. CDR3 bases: TGTGCCAGTAGTATAGGACTCCCAGCAGAGCAGTACTTC. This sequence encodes CASSIGLPAEQYF.

The DNA for the CDR3 is TGTGCCAGCAGCAGTTCGTACTACGAGCAGTACTTC. It is translated as CASSSSYYEQYF. The chain has TRBV6-1 and TRBJ2-7, with unresolved D. The CDR3 extends over 12 amino acids. In germline, CDR1 is MNHNS, CDR2 SASEGT. V was trimmed by 6 bases and J by 3 bases, leaving 9 bases between them.

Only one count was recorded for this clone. The CDR3 sequence: CASSLSSGSSYNEQFF. For the CDR3, the DNA is TGTGCCAGCAGCTTATCTAGCGGGAGTTCCTACAATGAGCAGTTCTTC. The V and J genes are TRBV7-2 and TRBJ2-1, with 10 nucleotides matching TRBD2. The V segment lost 2 bases and the J segment 1 base; nucleotides outside the gene matches: 2. The germline gives CDR1 SGHTA, CDR2 FQGNSA. This CDR3 has 16 residues.

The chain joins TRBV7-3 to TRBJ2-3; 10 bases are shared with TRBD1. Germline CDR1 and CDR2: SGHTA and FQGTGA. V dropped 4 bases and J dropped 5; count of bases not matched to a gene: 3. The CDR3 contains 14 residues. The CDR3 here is CASSSTGGLDTQYF. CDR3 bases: TGTGCCAGCAGCTCGACAGGGGGCCTAGATACGCAGTATTTT. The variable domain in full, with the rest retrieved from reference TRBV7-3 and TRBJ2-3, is GAGVSQTPSNKVTEKGKYVELRCDPISGHTALYWYRQSLGQGPEFLIYFQGTGAADDSGLPNDRFFAVRPEGSVSTLKIQRTERGDSAVYLCASSSTGGLDTQYFGPGTRLTVL.